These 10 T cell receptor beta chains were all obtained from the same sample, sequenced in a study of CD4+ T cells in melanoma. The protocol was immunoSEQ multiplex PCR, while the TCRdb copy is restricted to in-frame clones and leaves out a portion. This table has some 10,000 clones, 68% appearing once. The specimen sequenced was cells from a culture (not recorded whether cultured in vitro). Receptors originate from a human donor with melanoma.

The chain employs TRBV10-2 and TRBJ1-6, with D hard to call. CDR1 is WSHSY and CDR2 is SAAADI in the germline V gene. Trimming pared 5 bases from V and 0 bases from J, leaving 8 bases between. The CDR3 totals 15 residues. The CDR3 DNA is TGCGCCAGCAGTTCGACGCACTCCTATAATTCACCCCTCCACTTT. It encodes CASSSTHSYNSPLHF.

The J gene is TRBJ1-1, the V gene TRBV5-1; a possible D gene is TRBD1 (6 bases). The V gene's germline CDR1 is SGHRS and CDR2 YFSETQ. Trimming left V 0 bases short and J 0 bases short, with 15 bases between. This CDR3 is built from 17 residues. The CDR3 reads CASSLALARGLNTEAFF. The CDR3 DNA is TGCGCCAGCAGCTTGGCCTTGGCCAGGGGACTGAACACTGAAGCTTTCTTT.

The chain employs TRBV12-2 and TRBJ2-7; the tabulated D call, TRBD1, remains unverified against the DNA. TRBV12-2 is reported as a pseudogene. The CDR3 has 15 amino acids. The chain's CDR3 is CASRLGASPPYEQYF. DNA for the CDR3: TGTGCAAGTCGCTTAGGGGCCAGCCCACCCTACGAGCAGTACTTC.

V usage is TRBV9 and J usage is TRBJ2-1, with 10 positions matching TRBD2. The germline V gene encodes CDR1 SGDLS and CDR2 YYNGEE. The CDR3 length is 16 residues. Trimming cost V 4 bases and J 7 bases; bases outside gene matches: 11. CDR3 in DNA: TGTGCCAGCAGCTTACTGAGCGGGGGGGCCGGGAATGAGCAGTTCTTC. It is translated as CASSLLSGGAGNEQFF. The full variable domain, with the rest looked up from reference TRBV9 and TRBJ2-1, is DSGVTQTPKHLITATGQRVTLRCSPRSGDLSVYWYQQSLDQGLQFLIQYYNGEERAKGNILERFSAQQFPDLHSELNLSSLELGDSALYFCASSLLSGGAGNEQFFGPGTRLTVL.

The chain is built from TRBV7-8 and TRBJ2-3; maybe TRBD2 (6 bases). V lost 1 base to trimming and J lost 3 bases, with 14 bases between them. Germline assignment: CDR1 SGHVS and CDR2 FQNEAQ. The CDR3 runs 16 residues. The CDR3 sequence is CASSLGGGAATDTQYF. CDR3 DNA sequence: TGTGCCAGCAGCTTAGGGGGCGGGGCAGCGACAGATACGCAGTATTTT.

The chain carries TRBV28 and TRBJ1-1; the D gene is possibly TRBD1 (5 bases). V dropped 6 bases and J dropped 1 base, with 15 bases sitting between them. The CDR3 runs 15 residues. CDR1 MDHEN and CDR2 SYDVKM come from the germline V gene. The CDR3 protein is CASRMTGGPNTEAFF. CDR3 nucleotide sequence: TGTGCCAGCAGAATGACTGGGGGACCGAACACTGAAGCTTTCTTT.

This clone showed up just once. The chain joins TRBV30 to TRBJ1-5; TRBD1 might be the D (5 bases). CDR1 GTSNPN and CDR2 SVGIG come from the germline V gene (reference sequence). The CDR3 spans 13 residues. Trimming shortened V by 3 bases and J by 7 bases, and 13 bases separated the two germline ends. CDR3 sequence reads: CAWRVGAGQPQHF. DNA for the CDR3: TGTGCCTGGAGGGTAGGGGCCGGGCAGCCCCAGCATTTT.

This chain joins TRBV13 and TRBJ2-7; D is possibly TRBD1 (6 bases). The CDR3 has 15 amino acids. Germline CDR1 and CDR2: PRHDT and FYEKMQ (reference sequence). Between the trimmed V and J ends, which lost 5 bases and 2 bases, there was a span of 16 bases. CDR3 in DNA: TGTGCCAGCAGCCCGCAGAGGGGGTCCACCTACGAGCAGTACTTC. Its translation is CASSPQRGSTYEQYF.

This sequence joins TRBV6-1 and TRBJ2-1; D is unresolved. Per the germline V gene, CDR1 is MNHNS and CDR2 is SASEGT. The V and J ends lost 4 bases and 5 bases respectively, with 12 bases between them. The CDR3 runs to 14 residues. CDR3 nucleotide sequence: TGTGCCAGCAGTGTAAGACGCCTTAACAATGAGCAGTTCTTC. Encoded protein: CASSVRRLNNEQFF.

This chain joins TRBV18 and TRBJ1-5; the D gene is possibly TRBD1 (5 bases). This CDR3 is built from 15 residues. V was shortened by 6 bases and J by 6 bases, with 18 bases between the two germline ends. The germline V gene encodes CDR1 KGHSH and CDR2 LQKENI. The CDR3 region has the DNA TGTGCCAGCTCGCAGGGACTGAATGAAGCTCAGCCCCAGCATTTT. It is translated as CASSQGLNEAQPQHF.